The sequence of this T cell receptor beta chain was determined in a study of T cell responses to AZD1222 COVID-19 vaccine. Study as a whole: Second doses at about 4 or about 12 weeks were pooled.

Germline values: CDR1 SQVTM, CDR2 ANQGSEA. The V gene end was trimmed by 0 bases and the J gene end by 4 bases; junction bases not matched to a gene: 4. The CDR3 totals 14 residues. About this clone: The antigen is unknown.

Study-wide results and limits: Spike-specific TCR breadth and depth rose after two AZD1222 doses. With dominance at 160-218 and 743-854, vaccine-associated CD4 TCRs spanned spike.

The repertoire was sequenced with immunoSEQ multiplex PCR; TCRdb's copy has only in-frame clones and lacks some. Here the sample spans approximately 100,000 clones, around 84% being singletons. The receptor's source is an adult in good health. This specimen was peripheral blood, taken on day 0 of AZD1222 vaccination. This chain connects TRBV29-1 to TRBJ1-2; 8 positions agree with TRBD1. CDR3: CSVEDQGAGYGYTF. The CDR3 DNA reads TGCAGCGTTGAAGATCAGGGGGCGGGCTATGGCTACACCTTC.